The 8 T cell receptor beta chains given below trace back to one sample, sequenced in a study of shared clonotypes between healthy human individuals. Only in-frame clones appear in the TCRdb table, and some are missing; sequencing was by immunoSEQ multiplex PCR. The sample carries some 1,100,000 clones, 78% recorded once. Material: memory CD4+ T cells from PBMCs. Sample subset: CD45RA-negative fraction. These receptors came from a man between 18 and 29 years old in good health. Some clones in this sample may be carry-over from other donors' samples.

The chain links TRBV19 to TRBJ2-1; a weak D match, TRBD2 (6 bases). Between the trimmed V and J ends, which lost 3 bases and 4 bases, there was a span of 16 bases. Germline V CDR1 and CDR2: LNHDA, SQIVND (reference sequence). There are 16 residues in the CDR3. The CDR3 is CASSILSGLTYNEQFF. DNA for the CDR3: TGTGCCAGTAGTATCTTATCGGGACTGACGTACAATGAGCAGTTCTTC.

This clone was counted a single time. The chain has TRBV5-1 and TRBJ1-4; D is possibly TRBD1 (6 bases). V lost 7 bases and J 8 bases, leaving 24 bases between the germline ends. CDR3 length: 16 amino acids. Germline V CDR1 and CDR2: SGHRS, YFSETQ. The CDR3 sequence is CASGLQNRDAGEKLFF. CDR3 sequence (DNA): TGCGCCAGCGGCCTACAAAACAGGGACGCGGGGGAAAAACTGTTTTTT.

The J gene is TRBJ1-4, the V gene TRBV7-2; weak D call: TRBD1 (5 bases). The CDR3 consists of 15 residues. Deletions cut 6 bases from V and 4 bases from J, with 15 bases between. Germline V CDR1 and CDR2: SGHTA, FQGNSA. In nucleotides, the CDR3 is TGTGCCAGCAGTCCTTTTGGGGCTATTAATGAAAAACTGTTTTTT. This encodes CASSPFGAINEKLFF. Complete variable domain (other parts from reference TRBV7-2 and TRBJ1-4): GAGVSQSPSNKVTEKGKDVELRCDPISGHTALYWYRQSLGQGLEFLIYFQGNSAPDKSGLPSDRFSAERTGGSVSTLTIQRTQQEDSAVYLCASSPFGAINEKLFFGSGTQLSVL.

The chain couples TRBV19 to TRBJ2-7; TRBD2 agrees at 7 bases. CDR1 LNHDA and CDR2 SQIVND come from the germline V gene (reference sequence). This CDR3 comprises 14 residues. After removal of 6 bases from V and 5 bases from J, the junction contained 10 bases not matched to a gene. The chain's CDR3 is CASRFVGGSDEQYF. CDR3 coding DNA: TGTGCCAGTAGGTTTGTCGGGGGGTCCGACGAGCAGTACTTC.

The chain uses TRBV5-1 and TRBJ2-1; D uncertain. There are 11 residues in the CDR3. The germline V gene has CDR1 SGHRS and CDR2 YFSETQ. Trimming removed 0 bases from V and 14 bases from J, with 9 bases in between. The DNA for the CDR3 is TGCGCCAGCAGCTTGGCTGGGCTCGAGTTCTTC. Translating it yields CASSLAGLEFF. Full variable domain (missing parts from reference TRBV5-1 and TRBJ2-1): KAGVTQTPRYLIKTRGQQVTLSCSPISGHRSVSWYQQTPGQGLQFLFEYFSETQRNKGNFPGRFSGRQFSNSRSEMNVSTLELGDSALYLCASSLAGLEFFGPGTRLTVL.

This CDR3 is CASSSLDRDYEQYF. The CDR3 DNA reads as TGTGCCAGCAGCTCCCTCGACAGGGACTACGAGCAGTACTTC. The chain carries TRBV11-2 and TRBJ2-7, with 7 bases that match TRBD1. J gave up 3 bases and V 4 bases, and 6 bases lay outside the gene matches. There are 14 residues in the CDR3. From germline, CDR1 is SGHAT and CDR2 FQNNGV.

The count of this clone is one. With a far larger clone one base away, a read error is the likely cause. This specimen includes other DNA sequences encoding the same CDR3. The chain carries TRBV5-4 and TRBJ2-3; 13 nucleotides line up with TRBD2. V dropped 4 bases and J dropped 3; count of bases not matched to a gene: 5. The germline gives CDR1 SGHNT, CDR2 YYREEE (reference sequence). The CDR3 loop spans 16 amino acids. For the CDR3, the DNA is TGTGCCAGCAGCGTGGGACTAGCGGGGAGTACAGATACGCAGTATTTT. This encodes CASSVGLAGSTDTQYF.

This clone was seen a single time. This chain joins TRBV2 and TRBJ2-7, with D maybe TRBD1 (5 bases). The germline CDR1 and CDR2 sequences are SNHLY and FYNNEI. This CDR3 has 12 amino acids. V gave up 3 bases and J gave up 6 bases, with 9 bases separating them. The CDR3 bases are TGTGCCAGCAGTGACGACAGTTCCGAGCAGTACTTC. Translation gives CASSDDSSEQYF. Together with reference TRBV2 and TRBJ2-7, the CDR3 gives the full variable domain: EPEVTQTPSHQVTQMGQEVILRCVPISNHLYFYWYRQILGQKVEFLVSFYNNEISEKSEIFDDQFSVERPDGSNFTLKIRSTKLEDSAMYFCASSDDSSEQYFGPGTRLTVT.